This T cell receptor (beta chain) emerged from a study of T-cell memory formation after mild COVID-19 (dated by TCRdb to about 2021). Notes on the research overall: Most TCR sequence clusters were specific to one of the two donors. Longitudinal TCRalpha and TCRbeta repertoire sequencing tracked T-cell clones expanding and contracting after mild COVID-19 in a couple of donors. Two young, previously healthy adult volunteers, one female and one male, were included in the cohort. Paper-wide results and their limitations: SARS-CoV-2 specificity of the second-wave clones peaking on day 37 was not confirmed. Only two mild cases were covered by the study, and larger cohorts that include severe cases with pre-infection samples were considered necessary. Contracting CD4+ clones were located mainly in the CM and EM memory subsets, whereas CD8+ clones were found to be enriched in EMRA. From day 15 to 85, contracting clones showed balanced CD4/CD8 phenotypes, whereas a second wave of clones that expanded from day 15 to 37 leaned towards CD4+. Some responding clones were found in pre-infection memory, which suggests that pre-existing cross-reactive memory T cells took part in the SARS-CoV-2 response.

With regard to this clonotype: This clone's antigen is unknown. No base quality values were provided; no much bigger clone lies one nucleotide off.

Reading from cysteine to phenylalanine, the CDR3 counts 13 amino acids. Only the CDR3 part of the read is kept: 39 bases, read in frame from the first base. V ends up 8 bases short and J 5 bases short, with an unmatched junction base count of 7. Taken from the germline V gene (reference sequence), the CDR1 and CDR2 loops are LGHDT and YNNKEL. TCRdb shows the sequencer as Illumina NovaSeq 6000. TCRalpha and TCRbeta cDNA libraries were constructed by 5'RACE with constant-segment primers, with sample barcodes and unique molecular identifiers being introduced. RNA was extracted from every sample with Trizol reagent. Libraries were amplified in two PCR steps, with a second sample barcode and Illumina TruSeq adapters added in the second step. Sequencing of the libraries was done on an Illumina NovaSeq, producing 2 x 150 bp paired-end reads. Processing in the source paper ran as follows. Demultiplexing of reads and collapsing into UMI-guided consensus sequences were performed with migec v1.2.7. With mixcr v2.1.11, UMI consensuses were aligned to TRA and TRB V and J templates and assembled into clonotypes. A clonotype was counted as expanded or contracted only if both edgeR and NoisET called the change significant, with noise models trained on biological replicates. edgeR calls used a false discovery rate-adjusted p below 0.01 and a log2 fold-change threshold of 1. PCA with hierarchical clustering of max-normalized trajectories of the 1000 most abundant clonotypes was used as exploratory dynamics analysis. Separately sequenced CD4+ and CD8+ repertoires were used to assign a CD4 or CD8 phenotype to each responding clone. TCRdb trimmed public reads at Q25 via fastp, called clones via MiXCR and kept in-frame beta chains. Rows merge per CDR3 protein into single entries with the most common DNA and genes. TCRdb's processing, not the authors', yielded these V and J calls. This sample is represented by 350,000 to 500,000 distinct CDR3 sequences; 18% of them were singletons. The top ten clones comprise 20% to 25% of the sample.

Ficoll-Paque density gradient centrifugation was used to isolate PBMCs. The V and J segments used are TRBV3-1 and TRBJ2-3; the central 7 bases match TRBD2. Sequenced material: PBMCs or a T cell subset sorted from them (not recorded which). This receptor was obtained from a young man who had mild COVID-19 (a few samples of this study predate the infection). The sample titles of this study are shuffled in the database, so cell type and time point are left out; the donor was told from shared clones. The CDR3 protein is CASDSGGIDTQYF. The sequenced DNA is TGTGCCAGCGACTCCGGGGGGATAGATACGCAGTATTTT.